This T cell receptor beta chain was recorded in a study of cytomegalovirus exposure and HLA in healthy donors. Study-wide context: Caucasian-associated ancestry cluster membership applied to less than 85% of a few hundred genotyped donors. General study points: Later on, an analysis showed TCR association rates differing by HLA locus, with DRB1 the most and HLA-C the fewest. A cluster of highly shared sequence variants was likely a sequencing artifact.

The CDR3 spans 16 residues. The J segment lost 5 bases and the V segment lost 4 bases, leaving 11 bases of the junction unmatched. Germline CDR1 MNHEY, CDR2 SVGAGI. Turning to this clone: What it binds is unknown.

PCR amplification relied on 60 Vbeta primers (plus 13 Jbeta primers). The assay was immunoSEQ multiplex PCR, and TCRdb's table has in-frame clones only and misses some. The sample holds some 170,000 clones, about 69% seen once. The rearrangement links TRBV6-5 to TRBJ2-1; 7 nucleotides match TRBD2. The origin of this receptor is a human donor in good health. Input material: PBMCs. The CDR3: CASSSLSGGGNNEQFF. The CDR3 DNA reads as TGTGCCAGCAGTTCCCTCAGTGGGGGGGGAAACAATGAGCAGTTCTTC.